These T cell receptor beta chains were read from a single sample in a study of CD8 T cells in ankylosing spondylitis. TCRdb used MiXCR to reprocess the 5' RACE reads, holding one entry per CDR3 protein. The table lists some 200,000 distinct CDR3 sequences, about 26% of them singletons, with 6.6% in the top ten. The sequencing input was blood, either unsorted or a sorted T cell fraction (not recorded which). These receptors all stem from a male donor with ankylosing spondylitis or in good health (not recorded which). The CDR3 runs from the conserved cysteine through the conserved F or W. Fields, in order: J gene, clone size, D gene, V gene, CDR3 protein, CDR3 DNA. The D gene is left open where the match is weak. Part of the rows lack a size; the others show once, few, many or a class for expanded clones.

>TRBJ2-6|many|NA|TRBV27
CASSPRATGANVLTF
TGTGCCAGCAGCCCCCGGGCCACTGGGGCCAACGTCCTGACTTTC
>TRBJ2-2|NA|TRBD2|TRBV6-1
CASSTNGGSDTGELFF
TGTGCCAGCAGCACGAACGGGGGGAGCGACACCGGGGAGCTGTTTTTT
>TRBJ2-5|NA|TRBD1|TRBV20-1
CSASRTGDWETQYF
TGCAGTGCTTCCAGGACAGGGGATTGGGAGACCCAGTACTTC
>TRBJ2-7|NA|NA|TRBV18
CASSPPRQGVVYEQYF
TGTGCCAGCTCACCACCCAGGCAGGGAGTTGTCTACGAGCAGTACTTC
>TRBJ2-4|NA|NA|TRBV20-1
CSARARELAKNIQYF
TGCAGTGCTAGAGCTCGAGAGTTAGCCAAAAACATTCAGTACTTC
>TRBJ2-2|few|NA|TRBV29-1
CSAGTVYGELFF
TGCAGCGCTGGGACCGTCTACGGGGAGCTGTTTTTT
>TRBJ1-2|few|NA|TRBV20-1
CSARGGAGYTF
TGCAGTGCTAGAGGCGGAGCAGGCTACACCTTC
>TRBJ2-1|NA|NA|TRBV29-1
CSVASTWAGEQFF
TGCAGCGTTGCCAGCACATGGGCGGGGGAGCAGTTCTTC
>TRBJ2-3|few|NA|TRBV5-4
CASSVPGLTTQYF
TGTGCCAGCAGCGTCCCGGGACTTACTACGCAGTATTTT
>TRBJ2-3|NA|TRBD1|TRBV20-1
CSAGARGPLDTQYF
TGCAGTGCTGGGGCCAGGGGGCCCTTGGATACGCAGTATTTT
>TRBJ2-5|many|NA|TRBV29-1
CSIRQAQETQYF
TGCAGCATCCGACAGGCGCAAGAGACCCAGTACTTC
>TRBJ2-1|many|NA|TRBV20-1
CSAHRVPANNEQFF
TGCAGTGCTCACCGGGTACCCGCCAACAATGAGCAGTTCTTC
>TRBJ2-1|NA|NA|TRBV6-1
CASSETGFPYNEQFF
TGTGCCAGCAGCGAGACCGGGTTCCCCTACAATGAGCAGTTCTTC
>TRBJ2-5|NA|NA|TRBV29-1
CSAAAGLQETQYF
TGCAGCGCTGCCGCGGGGCTACAAGAGACCCAGTACTTC
>TRBJ2-1|many|NA|TRBV4-3
CASSQAALVRGDYNEQFF
TGCGCCAGCAGCCAAGCGGCCTTAGTTCGGGGAGACTACAATGAGCAGTTCTTC
>TRBJ2-6|NA|TRBD1|TRBV7-2
CASSLRGQGSGANVLTF
TGTGCCAGCAGCTTAAGAGGACAGGGCTCTGGGGCCAACGTCCTGACTTTC
>TRBJ2-3|NA|NA|TRBV29-1
CSEHQGTDTQYF
TGCAGCGAGCATCAAGGCACAGATACGCAGTATTTT
>TRBJ2-4|many|NA|TRBV5-1
CASSQDSLVQYF
TGCGCCAGCAGCCAAGACAGCTTGGTTCAGTACTTC
>TRBJ2-2|many|TRBD1|TRBV10-3
CAISREGQGSGELFF
TGTGCCATCAGTAGAGAAGGACAGGGGTCCGGGGAGCTGTTTTTT
>TRBJ1-1|many|NA|TRBV21-1
CASTLGGTMATEAFF
TGTGCCAGCACCCTAGGAGGAACCATGGCCACTGAAGCTTTCTTT
>TRBJ2-7|many|TRBD2|TRBV3-1
CASSAGLARRSYEQYF
TGTGCCAGCAGCGCTGGACTAGCAAGACGAAGCTACGAGCAGTACTTC
>TRBJ1-5|NA|NA|TRBV7-9
CASSFRGDQPQHF
TGTGCCAGCAGCTTTAGGGGTGACCAGCCCCAGCATTTT
>TRBJ2-7|NA|TRBD1|TRBV20-1
CSARGDRGYEQYF
TGCAGTGCTAGGGGGGACAGGGGATACGAGCAGTACTTC
>TRBJ1-3|many|NA|TRBV7-8
CASSMTASSGNTIYF
TGTGCCAGCAGCATGACAGCCAGCTCTGGAAACACCATATATTTT
>TRBJ1-5|many|TRBD1|TRBV11-1
CASSLVKAVGQSNQPQHF
TGTGCCAGCAGCTTAGTGAAGGCCGTGGGACAGAGCAATCAGCCCCAGCATTTT
>TRBJ2-5|NA|TRBD2|TRBV20-1
CSAALLARYQETQYF
TGCAGTGCCGCCCTACTAGCGAGGTACCAAGAGACCCAGTACTTC